This entry features one T cell receptor beta chain sequence. The CDR3 spans 14 residues. CDR1 is LNHDA, CDR2 SQIVND, per germline (reference sequence). V shed 5 bases, J shed 7 bases, and the junction held 10 bases outside the gene matches. These data originate in a study of blood T cell repertoires in COVID-19. At the level of the study: Material from acute and convalescent COVID-19 was sourced from the United States, Italy and Spain. PBMCs, B-cell-depleted T cells, or T cells were the source of the cDNA or gDNA that made up the material.

Original analysis: Scientists estimated how many nucleated cells there were by amplifying reference gene primers. Data came from immunoSEQ multiplex PCR; TCRdb stores just in-frame clones and leaves some out. That table supplies the V and J calls and clone size; D and trimming were determined from the DNA. The sample has roughly 190,000 clones, about 85% seen once. The sequenced sample was peripheral blood. This TCR came from a human donor in a cohort sampled during active COVID-19. This rearrangement joins TRBV19 to TRBJ1-1, with 7 bases fitting TRBD1. CDR3 nucleotide sequence: TGTGCCAGTAGTTCGCGGCAGGGGGTGGGTGAAGCTTTCTTT. Translation: CASSSRQGVGEAFF. Together with reference TRBV19 and TRBJ1-1, the CDR3 gives the full variable domain: DGGITQSPKYLFRKEGQNVTLSCEQNLNHDAMYWYRQDPGQGLRLIYYSQIVNDFQKGDIAEGYSVSREKKESFPLTVTSAQKNPTAFYLCASSSRQGVGEAFFGQGTRLTVV.